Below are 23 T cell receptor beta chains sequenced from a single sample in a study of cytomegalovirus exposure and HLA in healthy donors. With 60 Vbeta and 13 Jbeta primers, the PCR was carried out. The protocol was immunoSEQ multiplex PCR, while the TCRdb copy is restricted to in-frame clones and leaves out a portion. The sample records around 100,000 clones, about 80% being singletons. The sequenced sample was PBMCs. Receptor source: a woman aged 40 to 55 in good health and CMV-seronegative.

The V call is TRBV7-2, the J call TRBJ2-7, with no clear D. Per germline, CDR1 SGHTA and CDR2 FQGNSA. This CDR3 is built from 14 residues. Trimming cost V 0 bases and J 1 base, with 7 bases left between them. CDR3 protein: CASSLASGSYEQYF. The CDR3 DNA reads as TGTGCCAGCAGCTTAGCTTCCGGGTCCTACGAGCAGTACTTC.

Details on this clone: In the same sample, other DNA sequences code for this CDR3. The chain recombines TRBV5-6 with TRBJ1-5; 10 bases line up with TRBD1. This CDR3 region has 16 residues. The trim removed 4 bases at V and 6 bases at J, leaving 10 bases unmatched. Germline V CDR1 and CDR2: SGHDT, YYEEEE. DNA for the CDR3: TGTGCCAGCAGCGGGGGGAGGACAGGGGGAATTCAGCCCCAGCATTTT. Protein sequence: CASSGGRTGGIQPQHF.

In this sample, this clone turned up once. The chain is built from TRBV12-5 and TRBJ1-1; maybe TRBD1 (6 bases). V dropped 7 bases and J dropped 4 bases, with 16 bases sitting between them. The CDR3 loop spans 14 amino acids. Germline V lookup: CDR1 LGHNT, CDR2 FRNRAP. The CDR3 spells CASERSGGGTEAFF. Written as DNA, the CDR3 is TGTGCTAGTGAAAGGTCGGGGGGCGGCACTGAAGCTTTCTTT.

The CDR3 DNA sequence: TGCGCCAGCAGCCAAGATTCGCTAGCGAGTAATACCTACGAGCAGTACTTC. As protein: CASSQDSLASNTYEQYF. This chain joins TRBV4-3 and TRBJ2-7; perhaps TRBD2 as D (6 bases). Germline V gene lookup returns CDR1 LGHNA and CDR2 YSLEER. V shed 0 bases and J shed 2 bases, with 17 bases lying between them. The CDR3 has 17 amino acids.

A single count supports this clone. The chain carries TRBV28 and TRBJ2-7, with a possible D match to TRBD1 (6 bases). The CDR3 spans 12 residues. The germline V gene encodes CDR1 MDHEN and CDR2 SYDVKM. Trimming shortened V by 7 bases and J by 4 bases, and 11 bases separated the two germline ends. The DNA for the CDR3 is TGTGCCAGCAACAGGGTAGGGTACGAGCAGTACTTC. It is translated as CASNRVGYEQYF. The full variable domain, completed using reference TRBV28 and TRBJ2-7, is DVKVTQSSRYLVKRTGEKVFLECVQDMDHENMFWYRQDPGLGLRLIYFSYDVKMKEKGDIPEGYSVSREKKERFSLILESASTNQTSMYLCASNRVGYEQYFGPGTRLTVT.

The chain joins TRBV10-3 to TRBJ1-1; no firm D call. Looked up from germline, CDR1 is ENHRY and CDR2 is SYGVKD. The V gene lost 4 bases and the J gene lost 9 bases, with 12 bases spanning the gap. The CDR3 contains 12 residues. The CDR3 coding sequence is TGTGCCATCAGTGGAGGGAGGGAACAAGCTTTCTTT. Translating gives CAISGGREQAFF.

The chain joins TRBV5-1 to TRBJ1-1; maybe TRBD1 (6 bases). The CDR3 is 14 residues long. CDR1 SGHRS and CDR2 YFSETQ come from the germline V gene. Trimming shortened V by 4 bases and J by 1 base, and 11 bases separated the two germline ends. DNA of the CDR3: TGCGCCAGCAGCACGGGACATACGAACACTGAAGCTTTCTTT. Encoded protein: CASSTGHTNTEAFF.

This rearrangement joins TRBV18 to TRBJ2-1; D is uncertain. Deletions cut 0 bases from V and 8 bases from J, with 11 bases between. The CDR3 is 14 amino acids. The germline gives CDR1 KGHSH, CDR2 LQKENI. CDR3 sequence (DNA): TGTGCCAGCTCACCACCATTACCGCGCTATGAGCAGTTCTTC. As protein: CASSPPLPRYEQFF.

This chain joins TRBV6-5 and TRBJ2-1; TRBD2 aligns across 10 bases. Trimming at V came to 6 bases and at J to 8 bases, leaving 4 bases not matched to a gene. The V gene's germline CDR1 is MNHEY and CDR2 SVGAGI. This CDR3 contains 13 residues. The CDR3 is CASSQRGGHEQFF. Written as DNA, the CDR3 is TGTGCCAGCAGCCAGCGGGGGGGCCATGAGCAGTTCTTC.

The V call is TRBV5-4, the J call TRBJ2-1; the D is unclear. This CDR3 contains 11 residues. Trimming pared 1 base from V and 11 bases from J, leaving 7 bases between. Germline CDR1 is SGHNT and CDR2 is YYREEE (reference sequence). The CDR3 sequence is CASSLSQQQFF. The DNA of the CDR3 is TGTGCCAGCAGCTTGTCACAGCAGCAGTTCTTC.

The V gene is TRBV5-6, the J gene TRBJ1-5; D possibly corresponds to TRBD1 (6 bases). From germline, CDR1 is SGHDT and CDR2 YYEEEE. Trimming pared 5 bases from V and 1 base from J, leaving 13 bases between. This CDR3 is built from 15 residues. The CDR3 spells CASSHREVSNQPQHF. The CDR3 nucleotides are TGTGCCAGCAGTCACAGGGAAGTAAGCAATCAGCCCCAGCATTTT.

The CDR3 DNA sequence: TGTGCCAGTAGTTCCTATCGACAGGACAATCAGCCCCAGCATTTT. Translating it yields CASSSYRQDNQPQHF. This chain uses TRBV19 with TRBJ1-5, with D possibly matching TRBD1 (6 bases). The germline V and J ends were trimmed by 5 bases and 3 bases, with 14 bases remaining between them. CDR3 size: 15 residues. Germline V gene data show CDR1 as LNHDA and CDR2 as SQIVND (reference sequence).

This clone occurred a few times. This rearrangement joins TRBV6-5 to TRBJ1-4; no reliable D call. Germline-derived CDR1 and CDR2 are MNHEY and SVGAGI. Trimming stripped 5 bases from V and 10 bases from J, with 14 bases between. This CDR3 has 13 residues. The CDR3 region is CASSGLLASKLFF. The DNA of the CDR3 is TGTGCCAGCAGTGGCCTCCTTGCCTCAAAACTGTTTTTT.

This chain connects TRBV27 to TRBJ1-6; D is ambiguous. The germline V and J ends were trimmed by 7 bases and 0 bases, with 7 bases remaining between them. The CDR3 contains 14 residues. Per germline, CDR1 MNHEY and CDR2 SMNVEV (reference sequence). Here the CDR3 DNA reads TGTGCCAGCACCACGGGCTCCTATAATTCACCCCTCCACTTT. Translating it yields CASTTGSYNSPLHF.

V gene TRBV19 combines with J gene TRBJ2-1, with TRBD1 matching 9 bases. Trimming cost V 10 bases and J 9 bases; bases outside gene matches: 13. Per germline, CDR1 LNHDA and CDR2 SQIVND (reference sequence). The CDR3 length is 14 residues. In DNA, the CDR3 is TGTGCCACCGCGTTAAACAGGGGGCAGGGTGAGCAGTTCTTC. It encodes CATALNRGQGEQFF.

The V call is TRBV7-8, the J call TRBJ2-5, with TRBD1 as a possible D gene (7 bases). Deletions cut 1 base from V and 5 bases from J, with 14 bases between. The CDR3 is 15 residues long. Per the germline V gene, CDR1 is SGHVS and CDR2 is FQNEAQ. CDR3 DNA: TGTGCCAGCAGCTTAGGTGGCAGGGGGGCGGAGACCCAGTACTTC. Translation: CASSLGGRGAETQYF.

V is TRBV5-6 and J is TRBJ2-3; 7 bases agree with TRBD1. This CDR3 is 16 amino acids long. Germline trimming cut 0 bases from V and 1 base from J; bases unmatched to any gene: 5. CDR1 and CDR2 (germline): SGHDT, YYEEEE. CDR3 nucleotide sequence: TGTGCCAGCAGCTTGGAATCAGGGGGTGGCACAGATACGCAGTATTTT. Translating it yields CASSLESGGGTDTQYF.

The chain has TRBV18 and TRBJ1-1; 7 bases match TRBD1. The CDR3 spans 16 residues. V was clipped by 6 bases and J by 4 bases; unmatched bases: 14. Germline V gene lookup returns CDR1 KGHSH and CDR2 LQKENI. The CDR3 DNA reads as TGTGCCAGCTCCTCCTCTTTACAGGGGACGGCCACTGAAGCTTTCTTT. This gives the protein CASSSSLQGTATEAFF. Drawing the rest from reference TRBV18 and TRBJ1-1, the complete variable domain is NAGVMQNPRHLVRRRGQEARLRCSPMKGHSHVYWYRQLPEEGLKFMVYLQKENIIDESGMPKERFSAEFPKEGPSILRIQQVVRGDSAAYFCASSSSLQGTATEAFFGQGTRLTVV.

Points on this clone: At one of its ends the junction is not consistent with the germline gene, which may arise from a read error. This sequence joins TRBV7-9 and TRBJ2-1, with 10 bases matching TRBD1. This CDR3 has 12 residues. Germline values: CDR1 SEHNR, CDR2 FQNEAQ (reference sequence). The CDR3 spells CASSITGTGEIF. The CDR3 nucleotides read TGTGCCAGCAGCATTACCGGGACAGGGGAAATCTTC.

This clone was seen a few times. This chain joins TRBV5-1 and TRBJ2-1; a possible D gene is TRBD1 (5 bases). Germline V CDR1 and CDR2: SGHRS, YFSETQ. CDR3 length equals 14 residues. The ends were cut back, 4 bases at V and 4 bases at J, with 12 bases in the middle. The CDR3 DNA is TGCGCCAGCAGCCTGGACGGACAATACAATGAGCAGTTCTTC. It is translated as CASSLDGQYNEQFF.

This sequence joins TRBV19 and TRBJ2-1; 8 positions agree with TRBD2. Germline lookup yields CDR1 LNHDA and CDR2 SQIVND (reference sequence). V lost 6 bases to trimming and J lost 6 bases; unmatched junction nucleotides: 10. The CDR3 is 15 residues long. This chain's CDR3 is CASRPGLGKTNEQFF. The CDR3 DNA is TGTGCCAGTAGACCGGGACTAGGGAAAACCAATGAGCAGTTCTTC.

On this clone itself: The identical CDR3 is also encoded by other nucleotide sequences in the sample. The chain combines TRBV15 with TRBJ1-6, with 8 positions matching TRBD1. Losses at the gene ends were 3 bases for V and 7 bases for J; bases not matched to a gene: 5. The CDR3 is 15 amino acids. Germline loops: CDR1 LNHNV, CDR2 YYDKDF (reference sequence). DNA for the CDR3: TGTGCCACCAGCAGGACAGGGACAGGCAATTCACCCCTCCACTTT. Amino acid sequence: CATSRTGTGNSPLHF.

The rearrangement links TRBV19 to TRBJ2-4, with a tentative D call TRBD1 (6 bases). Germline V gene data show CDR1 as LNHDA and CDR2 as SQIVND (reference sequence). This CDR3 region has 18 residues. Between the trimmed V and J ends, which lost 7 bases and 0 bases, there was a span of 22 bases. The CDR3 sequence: CASKGTAGDILAKNIQYF. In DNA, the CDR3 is TGTGCCAGTAAAGGCACGGCAGGGGACATACTAGCCAAAAACATTCAGTACTTC.